These 16 T cell receptor beta chains originate from one sample sequenced in a study of vaccination and CD4 T cells after COVID-19. Sequenced with the Oncomine TCR Beta short-read assay was DNA taken from cultured CD4+ T cells. TCRdb called the PCR reads again in MiXCR, with one record for every CDR3 protein. The table records almost 20,000 distinct CDR3 sequences, around 52% of them present only once. The treatment was: roughly ten-day PBMC culture with coronavirus spike peptide pools or control peptides (ViraFEST assay). Antigens of these TCRs are unknown. Sample: CD4+ T cells from blood, cultured in vitro. The origin of the receptors is a human donor who had recovered from COVID-19.

The rearrangement links TRBV20-1 to TRBJ2-7, with 13 nucleotides matching TRBD2. The CDR3 is made up of 16 amino acids. Per the germline V gene, CDR1 is DFQATT and CDR2 is SNEGSKA (reference sequence). V lost 3 bases to trimming and J lost 3 bases; unmatched junction nucleotides: 8. CDR3 nucleotide sequence: TGCAGTGCTAGGACAGGACTAGCGGGGGCCGACTACGAGCAGTACTTC. Protein product: CSARTGLAGADYEQYF.

The V gene is TRBV5-1, the J gene TRBJ2-6; D is unresolved. CDR3 length: 15 residues. Germline assignment: CDR1 SGHRS and CDR2 YFSETQ. Trimming shortened V by 4 bases and J by 2 bases, and 10 bases separated the two germline ends. The CDR3 is CASSPLSTGANVLTF. CDR3 DNA: TGCGCCAGCAGCCCACTGAGTACTGGGGCCAACGTCCTGACTTTC.

The chain uses TRBV10-3 and TRBJ2-6; D is uncertain. With 3 bases removed from V and 0 bases from J, the gap between germline ends came to 6 bases. CDR1 is ENHRY and CDR2 is SYGVKD in the germline V gene. This CDR3 has 15 amino acids. In DNA, the CDR3 is TGTGCCATCAGTGACTGGAACTCTGGGGCCAACGTCCTGACTTTC. This encodes CAISDWNSGANVLTF.

A few counts support this clonotype. This chain connects TRBV24-1 to TRBJ2-1; 8 bases fit TRBD2. Losses at the gene ends were 3 bases for V and 7 bases for J; bases not matched to a gene: 10. This CDR3 contains 16 residues. CDR1 is KGHDR and CDR2 is SFDVKD in the germline V gene. CDR3 residues: CATSDPGGDVWNEQFF. The CDR3 bases are TGTGCCACCAGTGATCCCGGGGGGGATGTATGGAATGAGCAGTTCTTC.

The J gene is TRBJ2-6, the V gene TRBV7-9; no clear D gene. The CDR3 is 16 amino acids. Looked up from germline, CDR1 is SEHNR and CDR2 is FQNEAQ (reference sequence). The ends were cut back, 5 bases at V and 4 bases at J, with 15 bases in the middle. DNA for the CDR3: TGTGCCAGCAGCAGAATCCCCCAGGCGGGGGCCAACGTCCTGACTTTC. Encoded protein: CASSRIPQAGANVLTF.

The chain joins TRBV20-1 to TRBJ2-1; D is possibly TRBD2 (6 bases). V lost 6 bases and J lost 3, with 18 bases in between. Germline-derived CDR1 and CDR2 are DFQATT and SNEGSKA (reference sequence). The CDR3 contains 15 residues. The CDR3 bases are TGCAGTGCCGAAGCCGGGACTCGGGTCTACAATGAGCAGTTCTTC. Residues: CSAEAGTRVYNEQFF.

This clonotype was seen a handful of times. The gene calls are TRBV19 and TRBJ1-6, with 7 positions matching TRBD1. Trimming cost V 3 bases and J 6 bases; bases outside gene matches: 5. This CDR3 has 15 residues. Germline values: CDR1 LNHDA, CDR2 SQIVND (reference sequence). The CDR3 DNA follows: TGTGCCAGTAGTATCGAAGGGACAGCTAATTCACCCCTCCACTTT. Residues: CASSIEGTANSPLHF.

A few counts support this clonotype. The rearrangement joins TRBV27 to TRBJ2-3; the D gene could be TRBD1 or TRBD2 (6 bases each). CDR3 length: 19 residues. Germline-derived CDR1 and CDR2 are MNHEY and SMNVEV (reference sequence). V lost 1 base and J lost 7, with 27 bases in between. CDR3 loop: CASSLFRTGAGLERNTQYF. In DNA form, the CDR3 reads TGTGCCAGCAGTTTATTCCGGACGGGGGCGGGGTTGGAGAGAAATACGCAGTATTTT.

The rearrangement joins TRBV5-8 to TRBJ1-1; maybe TRBD1 (5 bases). The germline V and J ends were trimmed by 6 bases and 1 base, with 10 bases remaining between them. The CDR3 length is 13 residues. Germline V gene lookup returns CDR1 SGHTS and CDR2 YDEGEE. The CDR3 here is CASTDGGNTEAFF. The CDR3 region has the DNA TGTGCCAGCACCGACGGGGGGAACACTGAAGCTTTCTTT. Together with reference TRBV5-8 and TRBJ1-1, the CDR3 gives the full variable domain: EAGVTQSPTHLIKTRGQQATLRCSPISGHTSVYWYQQALGLGLQFLLWYDEGEERNRGNFPPRFSGRQFPNYSSELNVNALELEDSALYLCASTDGGNTEAFFGQGTRLTVV.

By proportion, this clonotype is medium-sized (0.01 to 0.1%). The chain joins TRBV24-1 to TRBJ2-3, with D hard to call. Germline assignment: CDR1 KGHDR and CDR2 SFDVKD. This CDR3 has 16 amino acids. The V and J ends lost 4 bases and 2 bases respectively, with 15 bases between them. CDR3 coding DNA: TGTGCCACCAGTGACCCGTTGACCCCGGACACAGATACGCAGTATTTT. Its protein product is CATSDPLTPDTDTQYF.

The chain employs TRBV7-2 and TRBJ2-7; D may be TRBD2 (6 bases). There are 16 residues in the CDR3. Germline V CDR1 and CDR2: SGHTA, FQGNSA. The V end lost 1 base, the J end lost 2 bases, and 15 bases lay between the germline ends. The CDR3 sequence: CASSLETGLPTYEQYF. For the CDR3, the DNA is TGTGCCAGCAGCTTAGAGACGGGACTTCCAACCTACGAGCAGTACTTC. Based on the CDR3 plus reference TRBV7-2 and TRBJ2-7, the full variable domain is GAGVSQSPSNKVTEKGKDVELRCDPISGHTALYWYRQSLGQGLEFLIYFQGNSAPDKSGLPSDRFSAERTGGSVSTLTIQRTQQEDSAVYLCASSLETGLPTYEQYFGPGTRLTVT.

This chain joins TRBV20-1 and TRBJ1-6, with TRBD1 matching over 8 bases. This CDR3 contains 15 residues. CDR1 is DFQATT, CDR2 SNEGSKA, per germline (reference sequence). Unmatched junction bases numbered 9, after V lost 2 bases and J lost 9 bases. Written as DNA, the CDR3 is TGCAGTGCTAGACGTGGCCAGGGGACAGGTTCACCCCTCCACTTT. Translating it yields CSARRGQGTGSPLHF.

The chain has TRBV28 and TRBJ1-2; no reliable D call. The germline V gene encodes CDR1 MDHEN and CDR2 SYDVKM. Trimming removed 7 bases at V and 4 bases at J, with 16 bases between. The CDR3 is 14 residues long. CDR3 in DNA: TGTGCCAGCACCCCAAGAGGGCGGGGCTATGGCTACACCTTC. Residues: CASTPRGRGYGYTF.

This clonotype was counted a few times. The J gene is TRBJ1-1, the V gene TRBV20-1, with unresolved D. Trimming took off 6 bases at V and 12 bases at J, with 14 bases between the two ends. This CDR3 spans 10 amino acids. Germline CDR1 is DFQATT and CDR2 is SNEGSKA (reference sequence). CDR3 in amino acids: CSARSPVPFF. CDR3 sequence (DNA): TGCAGTGCGAGGTCCCCGGTACCTTTCTTT.

This chain uses TRBV27 with TRBJ2-1, with 9 bases that match TRBD2. CDR1 is MNHEY and CDR2 is SMNVEV in the germline V gene (reference sequence). With 3 bases clipped from V and 7 bases from J, the junction kept 4 bases outside the gene matches. There are 14 residues in the CDR3. CDR3 residues: CASSLGLASNEQFF. The CDR3 nucleotides read TGTGCCAGCAGTTTGGGACTAGCCTCGAATGAGCAGTTCTTC.

The chain recombines TRBV7-3 with TRBJ1-1, with D perhaps matching TRBD1 (5 bases). The germline V and J ends were trimmed by 2 bases and 5 bases, with 9 bases remaining between them. Germline CDR1 is SGHTA and CDR2 is FQGTGA. The CDR3 spans 13 residues. The CDR3 loop reads CASSLFEGTEAFF. CDR3 bases: TGTGCCAGCAGCTTATTCGAGGGGACTGAAGCTTTCTTT.